Each of the 27 T cell receptor beta chains below was sequenced from the same sample in a study of cytomegalovirus exposure and HLA in healthy donors. TCRdb's table, derived via immunoSEQ multiplex PCR, lists solely in-frame clones and lacks some. This repertoire shows 55,000 to 80,000 clones, roughly 94% found once; its top ten account for approximately 1.3%. The source material was PBMCs. These receptors were obtained from a man younger than 35 in good health and CMV-seropositive.

V and J are TRBV12-5 and TRBJ2-7, with TRBD2 matching over 16 bases. Germline V gene lookup returns CDR1 LGHNT and CDR2 FRNRAP. The CDR3 is 19 amino acids. The V and J ends lost 8 bases and 0 bases, in that order; junction bases with no gene match: 13. CDR3: CASSPLGLAGGGISYEQYF. Here the CDR3 DNA reads TGTGCTAGTAGCCCCTTGGGACTAGCGGGAGGGGGAATCTCCTACGAGCAGTACTTC.

The V gene is TRBV2, the J gene TRBJ1-5, with TRBD1 as a possible D gene (6 bases). Germline lookup yields CDR1 SNHLY and CDR2 FYNNEI. V lost 2 bases and J 7 bases, leaving 6 bases between the germline ends. This CDR3 has 12 residues. The DNA for the CDR3 is TGTGCCAGCAGTGAACAGGGGCAGCCCCAGCATTTT. As protein: CASSEQGQPQHF.

The chain is built from TRBV9 and TRBJ2-1; 8 bases align to TRBD2. V lost 0 bases and J lost 4; bases outside the gene matches: 3. The germline gives CDR1 SGDLS, CDR2 YYNGEE. CDR3 length: 15 amino acids. In DNA form, the CDR3 reads TGTGCCAGCAGCGTAGGACTAGCGCCTTACAATGAGCAGTTCTTC. This codes for CASSVGLAPYNEQFF.

V and J are TRBV5-6 and TRBJ1-2; D gene uncertain. The V end lost 1 base, the J end lost 6 bases, and 7 bases lay between the germline ends. CDR1 SGHDT and CDR2 YYEEEE come from the germline V gene. This CDR3 comprises 12 residues. CDR3 sequence: CASSLLSNGYTF. In DNA form, the CDR3 reads TGTGCCAGCAGCTTGTTGTCTAATGGCTACACCTTC.

The chain employs TRBV10-1 and TRBJ2-1; D remains ambiguous. Deletions cut 0 bases from V and 7 bases from J, with 13 bases between. Germline V lookup: CDR1 WNHNN, CDR2 SYGVQD (reference sequence). This CDR3 region has 15 residues. The CDR3 region is CASSESITGGNEQFF. The CDR3, as DNA: TGCGCCAGCAGTGAGTCTATAACGGGTGGGAATGAGCAGTTCTTC.

The chain carries TRBV4-1 and TRBJ1-1; possible D gene TRBD1, 6 bases. The CDR3 covers 16 residues. V lost 4 bases to trimming and J lost 1 base, with 16 bases between them. The germline V gene has CDR1 MGHRA and CDR2 YSYEKL. The CDR3 DNA follows: TGCGCCAGCAGCCCTTCCCCCGGGACACAGAACACTGAAGCTTTCTTT. Its protein product is CASSPSPGTQNTEAFF.

The chain has TRBV15 and TRBJ1-4; D not resolved. Germline V gene lookup returns CDR1 LNHNV and CDR2 YYDKDF (reference sequence). Trimming cost V 1 base and J 5 bases, with 11 bases left between them. The CDR3 length is 15 residues. CDR3 residues: CATSRGRGFNEKLFF. Here the CDR3 DNA reads TGTGCCACCAGCAGAGGGAGAGGGTTCAATGAAAAACTGTTTTTT. The whole variable domain, filled in from reference TRBV15 and TRBJ1-4, reads DAMVIQNPRYQVTQFGKPVTLSCSQTLNHNVMYWYQQKSSQAPKLLFHYYDKDFNNEADTPDNFQSRRPNTSFCFLDIRSPGLGDTAMYLCATSRGRGFNEKLFFGSGTQLSVL.

This clone was observed a single time. The V call is TRBV9, the J call TRBJ1-6; 7 nucleotides match TRBD1. Trimming at V came to 3 bases and at J to 7 bases, leaving 10 bases not matched to a gene. Germline V lookup: CDR1 SGDLS, CDR2 YYNGEE. There are 16 residues in the CDR3. CDR3 region: CASSARTGADNSPLHF. DNA for the CDR3: TGTGCCAGCAGCGCTAGAACAGGGGCTGACAATTCACCCCTCCACTTT.

A single count supports this clone. The chain recombines TRBV7-2 with TRBJ2-5, with D possibly TRBD1 on 5 matching bases. The germline gives CDR1 SGHTA, CDR2 FQGNSA. The CDR3 length is 14 residues. With 5 bases removed from V and 2 bases from J, the gap between germline ends came to 12 bases. CDR3 in amino acids: CASSPQDLQETQYF. CDR3 DNA sequence: TGTGCCAGCAGCCCACAGGACCTGCAAGAGACCCAGTACTTC.

The chain is built from TRBV7-2 and TRBJ1-2; no clear D gene. V was cut by 0 bases and J by 4 bases, with 6 bases left in between. This CDR3 has 13 residues. Germline-derived CDR1 and CDR2 are SGHTA and FQGNSA. The CDR3 bases are TGTGCCAGCAGCTTAGCGGCAGTCTATGGCTACACCTTC. It yields the protein CASSLAAVYGYTF.

The V gene is TRBV5-6, the J gene TRBJ1-1; unclear D gene. The germline V and J ends were trimmed by 0 bases and 4 bases, with 10 bases remaining between them. Germline values: CDR1 SGHDT, CDR2 YYEEEE. This CDR3 comprises 14 residues. CDR3: CASSLGLAGTEAFF. The CDR3 nucleotides read TGTGCCAGCAGCTTGGGTTTGGCGGGCACTGAAGCTTTCTTT.

This chain joins TRBV5-4 and TRBJ2-3; 8 bases map to TRBD2. Germline loops: CDR1 SGHNT, CDR2 YYREEE (reference sequence). This CDR3 spans 16 amino acids. J lost 5 bases, V lost 2 bases, and 10 bases had no gene match. CDR3 coding DNA: TGTGCCAGCAGCTTAAAGCGGGAGAAAGATGGAGATACGCAGTATTTT. It yields the protein CASSLKREKDGDTQYF.

This rearrangement joins TRBV6-5 to TRBJ1-1, with D possibly matching TRBD1 (6 bases). Germline-derived CDR1 and CDR2 are MNHEY and SVGAGI. This CDR3 spans 13 amino acids. V was shortened by 4 bases and J by 2 bases, with 8 bases between the two germline ends. DNA for the CDR3: TGTGCCAGCAGTTTACAGGGTAACACTGAAGCTTTCTTT. Translated, it gives CASSLQGNTEAFF.

The chain recombines TRBV5-5 with TRBJ2-7; D perhaps matches TRBD2 (5 bases). The germline gives CDR1 SGHKS, CDR2 YYEKEE (reference sequence). The V end was cut by 5 bases, the J end by 4 bases, with 19 bases between. The CDR3 length is 15 residues. The CDR3 sequence is CASSWASGSSYEQYF. The CDR3, as DNA: TGTGCCAGCAGTTGGGCATCGGGGTCCTCATACGAGCAGTACTTC.

In the case of this clone: A read error may account for a junction end that differs from germline. The V gene is TRBV6-1, the J gene TRBJ2-1; 13 nucleotides match TRBD2. Germline CDR1 and CDR2: MNHNS and SASEGT. This CDR3 contains 12 residues. CDR3 DNA sequence: TGTGCCAGCGGGGGGACTAGCGGGGATCCACTCTTC. This sequence encodes CASGGTSGDPLF.

This rearrangement joins TRBV7-9 to TRBJ2-7; a possible D gene is TRBD1 (6 bases). Trimming cost V 3 bases and J 2 bases, with 17 bases left between them. Germline-derived CDR1 and CDR2 are SEHNR and FQNEAQ (reference sequence). The CDR3 consists of 16 residues. CDR3 protein: CASSLVEGRGTYEQYF. CDR3 nucleotides: TGTGCCAGCAGCTTGGTCGAGGGCAGGGGAACCTACGAGCAGTACTTC. The whole variable domain, remainder taken from reference TRBV7-9 and TRBJ2-7, is DTGVSQNPRHKITKRGQNVTFRCDPISEHNRLYWYRQTLGQGPEFLTYFQNEAQLEKSRLLSDRFSAERPKGSFSTLEIQRTEQGDSAMYLCASSLVEGRGTYEQYFGPGTRLTVT.

Here the CDR3 reads CAWSMGLAGETQYF. The CDR3 DNA reads TGTGCCTGGAGTATGGGACTAGCGGGAGAGACCCAGTACTTC. The chain is built from TRBV30 and TRBJ2-5, with TRBD2 identical over 12 bases. The germline gives CDR1 GTSNPN, CDR2 SVGIG (reference sequence). The CDR3 is 14 residues long. After removal of 2 bases from V and 4 bases from J, the junction contained 2 bases not matched to a gene.

The J gene is TRBJ2-1, the V gene TRBV7-2; D is undetermined. CDR3 size: 12 residues. The ends were cut back, 2 bases at V and 6 bases at J, with 5 bases in the middle. The V gene's germline CDR1 is SGHTA and CDR2 FQGNSA. The CDR3 loop reads CASSLSLNEQFF. Here the CDR3 DNA reads TGTGCCAGCAGCTTAAGCCTCAATGAGCAGTTCTTC.

V gene TRBV5-8 combines with J gene TRBJ2-7, with 9 bases identical to TRBD1. The germline V gene encodes CDR1 SGHTS and CDR2 YDEGEE. The V segment lost 4 bases and the J segment 2 bases; nucleotides outside the gene matches: 4. The CDR3 consists of 14 residues. The CDR3 sequence: CASSRRDRAYEQYF. The DNA for the CDR3 is TGTGCCAGCAGCCGCCGGGACAGGGCCTACGAGCAGTACTTC. Drawing the rest from reference TRBV5-8 and TRBJ2-7, the complete variable domain is EAGVTQSPTHLIKTRGQQATLRCSPISGHTSVYWYQQALGLGLQFLLWYDEGEERNRGNFPPRFSGRQFPNYSSELNVNALELEDSALYLCASSRRDRAYEQYFGPGTRLTVT.

CDR3 residues: CASSIQYSNQPQHF. The DNA of the CDR3 is TGTGCCAGTAGTATACAGTATAGCAATCAGCCCCAGCATTTT. The J gene is TRBJ1-5, the V gene TRBV19; D is ambiguous. Germline loops: CDR1 LNHDA, CDR2 SQIVND (reference sequence). V lost 2 bases and J 0 bases, leaving 5 bases between the germline ends. The CDR3 consists of 14 residues.

The gene calls are TRBV4-2 and TRBJ1-5; D uncertain. Germline CDR1 LGHNA, CDR2 YNFKEQ. V lost 4 bases to trimming and J lost 3 bases, with 10 bases between them. The CDR3 has 14 residues. CDR3 DNA: TGTGCCAGCAGCCGCCCGGGGTCCAATCAGCCCCAGCATTTT. Translating gives CASSRPGSNQPQHF.

V gene TRBV4-1 combines with J gene TRBJ2-7; 10 nucleotides line up with TRBD2. Trimming removed 0 bases from V and 5 bases from J; junction bases left unmatched: 4. CDR1 and CDR2 (germline): MGHRA, YSYEKL. This CDR3 comprises 15 residues. CDR3 in amino acids: CASSQEVTSGNEQYF. CDR3 nucleotides: TGCGCCAGCAGCCAAGAGGTAACTAGCGGGAACGAGCAGTACTTC.

V is TRBV5-1 and J is TRBJ1-4; D may be TRBD1 (5 bases). Trimming removed 1 base from V and 6 bases from J, with 10 bases in between. The length of the CDR3 is 14 residues. Germline assignment: CDR1 SGHRS and CDR2 YFSETQ. The chain's CDR3 is CASSLMGGDEKLFF. The CDR3 nucleotides read TGCGCCAGCAGCTTGATGGGAGGGGATGAAAAACTGTTTTTT.

V is TRBV7-8 and J is TRBJ2-5, with 7 bases matching TRBD2. The junction had 3 bases not matched to a gene; V was cut back by 1 base and J by 7 bases. The CDR3 is 13 amino acids. CDR1 SGHVS and CDR2 FQNEAQ come from the germline V gene. CDR3 sequence: CASSLVGEGTQYF. CDR3 DNA: TGTGCCAGCAGCTTAGTGGGGGAGGGGACCCAGTACTTC.

The J gene is TRBJ2-1, the V gene TRBV25-1; 7 bases map to TRBD1. The CDR3 extends over 14 amino acids. V shed 2 bases, J shed 7 bases, and the junction held 5 bases outside the gene matches. Germline V gene data show CDR1 as MGHDK and CDR2 as SYGVNS. CDR3 sequence: CASSERTGHNEQFF. In DNA form, the CDR3 reads TGTGCCAGCAGTGAACGGACAGGACATAATGAGCAGTTCTTC.

The rearrangement uses TRBV28 and TRBJ2-3; 9 positions agree with TRBD1. The CDR3 totals 16 residues. Trimming took 5 bases from V and 3 from J; bases not matched to a gene: 9. Per the germline V gene, CDR1 is MDHEN and CDR2 is SYDVKM. The DNA for the CDR3 is TGTGCCAGCAGTCCCCATCCGGGACAGGGTACAGATACGCAGTATTTT. The encoded protein is CASSPHPGQGTDTQYF.

This sequence joins TRBV9 and TRBJ2-1, with 11 bases matching TRBD2. The CDR3 is made up of 15 amino acids. V dropped 0 bases and J dropped 7; count of bases not matched to a gene: 3. Germline lookup yields CDR1 SGDLS and CDR2 YYNGEE. CDR3 sequence reads: CASSVGASGRNEQFF. The CDR3 DNA reads TGTGCCAGCAGCGTAGGGGCTAGCGGGAGGAATGAGCAGTTCTTC.